Listed below are T cell receptor beta chains from one sample, sequenced in a study of Graves' ophthalmopathy and Graves' hyperthyroidism. Each CDR3 protein is one row after TCRdb ran MiXCR on the multiplex PCR reads. Of some 750,000 distinct CDR3 sequences in the sample, around 40% are singletons; the top ten hold 40% to 55%. Material: peripheral blood. Source of these receptors: an adult man with Graves' ophthalmopathy. Both conserved end residues are part of each CDR3. D genes are given only for firm matches. Clone sizes are given selectively: once, few, many, or a class where the clone is expanded.

CDR3 | DNA | size | D | J | V
CASSLGVGYTF | TGTGCCAGCAGCCTCGGAGTGGGCTACACCTTC | many | . | TRBJ1-2 | TRBV12-3/TRBV12-4
CASKGPNTGELFF | TGTGCCAGCAAAGGGCCGAACACCGGGGAGCTGTTTTTT | . | . | TRBJ2-2 | TRBV7-2
CASSQEWAGQETQYF | TGCGCCAGCAGCCAAGAGTGGGCAGGCCAAGAGACCCAGTACTTC | . | . | TRBJ2-5 | TRBV4-3
CSVDGRDGLYEQYF | TGCAGCGTTGATGGGAGGGACGGGCTCTACGAGCAGTACTTC | . | TRBD2 | TRBJ2-7 | TRBV29-1
CASSEERARGETQYF | TGTGCCAGCAGTGAAGAACGAGCGAGGGGAGAGACCCAGTACTTC | . | . | TRBJ2-5 | TRBV6-1
CASSQGPRGETQYF | TGTGCCAGCAGCCAAGGGCCGAGGGGAGAGACCCAGTACTTC | . | . | TRBJ2-5 | TRBV9
CASSLAGRPHYEQYF | TGTGCCAGCAGCTTGGCGGGCAGACCCCACTACGAGCAGTACTTC | few | . | TRBJ2-7 | TRBV5-8
CASSLLPISGRNTEAFF | TGTGCCAGCAGCTTACTTCCCATAAGCGGCAGGAACACTGAAGCTTTCTTT | many | . | TRBJ1-1 | TRBV7-3
CASSPYGPNNSPLHF | TGTGCCAGTAGTCCCTACGGGCCGAATAATTCACCCCTCCACTTT | . | . | TRBJ1-6 | TRBV19
CASSEYRGQNTEAFF | TGTGCCAGCAGTGAATATAGGGGGCAGAACACTGAAGCTTTCTTT | many | TRBD1 | TRBJ1-1 | TRBV25-1
CASSFVPTSGTAAETQYF | TGTGCCAGCAGCTTTGTTCCGACTAGCGGGACAGCGGCGGAGACCCAGTACTTC | . | TRBD2 | TRBJ2-5 | TRBV7-9
CASTNRDTGLNTIYF | TGTGCCAGCACAAACCGGGACACCGGTTTGAACACCATATATTTT | many | . | TRBJ1-3 | TRBV7-9
CATSVARGTEAFF | TGTGCCACCAGCGTAGCCCGAGGCACTGAAGCTTTCTTT | . | . | TRBJ1-1 | TRBV9